This T cell receptor beta chain was sequenced during a study of cytomegalovirus exposure and HLA in healthy donors. Germline V CDR1 and CDR2: SGHAT, FQNNGV. The ends lost 2 bases at V and 6 bases at J; junction bases unmatched: 5. This CDR3 contains 15 residues. The approximately 120-subject validation cohort, separate from the roughly 700-subject first cohort, included the donors. The table came from immunoSEQ multiplex PCR; TCRdb's copy has only in-frame clones and leaves some out. The data show about 280,000 clones, approximately 86% seen once. The sequence came from a woman aged 18 to 35 in good health and CMV-seronegative. What was sequenced was PBMCs. This sequence joins TRBV11-2 and TRBJ2-3; 10 bases map to TRBD2. CDR3 amino acids: CASSLSSGGVDTQYF. Here the CDR3 DNA reads TGTGCCAGCAGCTTATCCAGCGGGGGGGTGGATACGCAGTATTTT.